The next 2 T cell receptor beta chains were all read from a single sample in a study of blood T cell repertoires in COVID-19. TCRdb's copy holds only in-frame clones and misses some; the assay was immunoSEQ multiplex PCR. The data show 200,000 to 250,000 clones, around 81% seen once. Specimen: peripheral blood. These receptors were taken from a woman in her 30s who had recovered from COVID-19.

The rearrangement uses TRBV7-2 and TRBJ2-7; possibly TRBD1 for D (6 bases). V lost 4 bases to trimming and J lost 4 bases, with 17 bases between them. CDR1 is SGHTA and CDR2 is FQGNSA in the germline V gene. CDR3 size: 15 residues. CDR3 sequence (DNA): TGTGCCAGCAGCTCACCGGGACATTATCCATACGAGCAGTACTTC. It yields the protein CASSSPGHYPYEQYF.

CDR3 nucleotide sequence: TGTGCCAGCAGTGAGGGTGGCGGGGGCCTCAATGAGCAGTTCTTC. Its translation: CASSEGGGGLNEQFF. The rearrangement links TRBV6-4 to TRBJ2-1; D possibly corresponds to TRBD2 (7 bases). There are 15 residues in the CDR3. Trimming stripped 3 bases from V and 6 bases from J, with 15 bases between. The germline V gene encodes CDR1 MRHNA and CDR2 SNTAGT.